This T cell receptor beta chain is from a study of blood T cell repertoires in COVID-19. Whole-study context: In each case, the material was cDNA or gDNA derived from T cells, B-cell-depleted T cells, or PBMCs.

The table came from immunoSEQ multiplex PCR; TCRdb's copy has only in-frame clones and leaves some out. Of under 150,000 clones listed, around 85% are singletons. Sequencing used peripheral blood. The receptor comes from a woman aged 55 to 70 with COVID-19, enrolled during active disease.

The CDR3 region is CASSQVLNVIRNKQGAAFF. CDR3 in DNA: TGTGCCAGCAGCCAAGTACTAAATGTGATCCGTAACAAACAGGGGGCCGCTTTCTTT. The chain has TRBV3-1 (or the pseudogene TRBV3-2) and TRBJ1-1; 9 positions agree with TRBD1. CDR3 length: 19 residues. J gave up 11 bases and V 1 base, and 23 bases lay outside the gene matches. Per germline, CDR1 LGHDT and CDR2 YNNKEL (reference sequence).